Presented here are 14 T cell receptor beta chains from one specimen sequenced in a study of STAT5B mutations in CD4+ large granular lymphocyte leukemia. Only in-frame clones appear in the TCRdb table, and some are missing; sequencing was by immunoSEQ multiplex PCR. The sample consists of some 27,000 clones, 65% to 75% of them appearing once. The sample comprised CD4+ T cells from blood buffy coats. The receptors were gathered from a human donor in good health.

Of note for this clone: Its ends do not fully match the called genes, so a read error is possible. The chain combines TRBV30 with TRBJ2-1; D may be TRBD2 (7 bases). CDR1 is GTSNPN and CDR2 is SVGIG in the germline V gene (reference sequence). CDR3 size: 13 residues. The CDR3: CAKGGSGVDEQFF. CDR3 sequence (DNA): TGCGCCAAGGGGGGAAGCGGGGTGGATGAGCAGTTCTTC.

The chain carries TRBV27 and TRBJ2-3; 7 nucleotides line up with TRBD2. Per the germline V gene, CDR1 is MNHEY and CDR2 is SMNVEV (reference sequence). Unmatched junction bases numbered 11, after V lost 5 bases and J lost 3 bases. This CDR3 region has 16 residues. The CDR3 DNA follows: TGTGCCAGCAGTGTCCTCGCGGGAGTGAGAACAGATACGCAGTATTTT. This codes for CASSVLAGVRTDTQYF.

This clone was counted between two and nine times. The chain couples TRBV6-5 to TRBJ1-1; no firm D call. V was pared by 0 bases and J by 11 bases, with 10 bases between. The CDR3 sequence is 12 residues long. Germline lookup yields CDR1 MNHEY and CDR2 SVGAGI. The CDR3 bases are TGTGCCAGCAGTTACTCAGGGAGGGCCGCTTTCTTT. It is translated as CASSYSGRAAFF.

The CDR3 nucleotides are TGTGCCAGCAGCCCCTCGACAGGGAGCACAGATACGCAGTATTTT. This encodes CASSPSTGSTDTQYF. The J gene is TRBJ2-3, the V gene TRBV7-6; TRBD1 aligns across 7 bases. With V trimmed by 5 bases and J by 0 bases, 5 bases remained unmatched. There are 15 residues in the CDR3. Germline values: CDR1 SGHVS, CDR2 FNYEAQ.

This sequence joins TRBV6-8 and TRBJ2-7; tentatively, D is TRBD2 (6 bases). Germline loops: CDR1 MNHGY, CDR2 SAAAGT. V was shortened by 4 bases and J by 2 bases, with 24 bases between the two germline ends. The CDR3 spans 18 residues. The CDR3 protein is CASSSSYEGTDNPYEQYF. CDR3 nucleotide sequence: TGTGCCAGCAGTTCATCCTACGAGGGGACTGACAATCCCTACGAGCAGTACTTC.

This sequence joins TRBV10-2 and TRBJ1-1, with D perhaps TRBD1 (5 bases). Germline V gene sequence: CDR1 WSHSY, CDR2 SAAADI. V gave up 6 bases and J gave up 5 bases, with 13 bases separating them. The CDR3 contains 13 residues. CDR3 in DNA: TGCGCCAGCAGGGAGGGGTTCGGGACTGAAGCTTTCTTT. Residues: CASREGFGTEAFF.

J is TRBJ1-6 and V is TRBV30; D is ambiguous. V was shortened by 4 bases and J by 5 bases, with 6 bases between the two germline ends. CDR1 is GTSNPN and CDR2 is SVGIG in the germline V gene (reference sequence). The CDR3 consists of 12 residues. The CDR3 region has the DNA TGTGCCTGGACCGGGAATAATTCACCCCTCCACTTT. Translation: CAWTGNNSPLHF.

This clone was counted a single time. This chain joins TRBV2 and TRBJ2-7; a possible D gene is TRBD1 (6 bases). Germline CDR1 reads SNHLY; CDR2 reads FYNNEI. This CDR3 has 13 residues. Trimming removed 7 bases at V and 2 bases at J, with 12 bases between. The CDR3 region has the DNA TGTGCCAGCAACAGGGTAGGAACCTACGAGCAGTACTTC. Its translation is CASNRVGTYEQYF.

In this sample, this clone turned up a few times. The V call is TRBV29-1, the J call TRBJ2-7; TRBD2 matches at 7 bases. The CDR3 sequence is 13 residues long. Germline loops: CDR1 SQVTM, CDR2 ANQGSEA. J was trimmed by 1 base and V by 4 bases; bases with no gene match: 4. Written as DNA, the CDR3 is TGCAGCGTTGCCCCGGGGGGATCCTACGAGCAGTACTTC. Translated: CSVAPGGSYEQYF.

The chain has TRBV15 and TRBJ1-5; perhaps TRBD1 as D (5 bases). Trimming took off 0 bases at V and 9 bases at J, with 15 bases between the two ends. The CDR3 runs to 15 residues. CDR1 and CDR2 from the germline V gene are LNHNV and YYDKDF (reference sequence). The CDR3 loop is CATSRDGTDFRPQHF. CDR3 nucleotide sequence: TGTGCCACCAGCAGAGATGGGACCGACTTTAGGCCCCAGCATTTT.

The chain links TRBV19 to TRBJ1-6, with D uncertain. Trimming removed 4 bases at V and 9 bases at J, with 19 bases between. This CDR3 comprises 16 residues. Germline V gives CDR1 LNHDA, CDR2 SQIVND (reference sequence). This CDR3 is CASSTGDHEVGSPLHF. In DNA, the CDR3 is TGTGCCAGTAGTACTGGTGACCACGAGGTTGGTTCACCCCTCCACTTT.

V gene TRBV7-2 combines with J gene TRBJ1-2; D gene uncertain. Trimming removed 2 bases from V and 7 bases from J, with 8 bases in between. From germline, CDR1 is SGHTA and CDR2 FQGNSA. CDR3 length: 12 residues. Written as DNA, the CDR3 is TGTGCCAGCAGCTTATATAAAGTTGGCTACACCTTC. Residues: CASSLYKVGYTF.

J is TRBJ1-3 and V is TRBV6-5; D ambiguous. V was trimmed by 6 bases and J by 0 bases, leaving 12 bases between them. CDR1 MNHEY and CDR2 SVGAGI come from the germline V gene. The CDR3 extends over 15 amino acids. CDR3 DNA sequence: TGTGCCAGCAGACGCGGTACTTCCTCTGGAAACACCATATATTTT. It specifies CASRRGTSSGNTIYF.

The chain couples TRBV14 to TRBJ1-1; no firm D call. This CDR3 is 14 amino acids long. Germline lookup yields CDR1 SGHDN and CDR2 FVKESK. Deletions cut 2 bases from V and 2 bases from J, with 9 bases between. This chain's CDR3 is CASSQRVRNTEAFF. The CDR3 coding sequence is TGTGCCAGCAGCCAAAGGGTTCGAAACACTGAAGCTTTCTTT.